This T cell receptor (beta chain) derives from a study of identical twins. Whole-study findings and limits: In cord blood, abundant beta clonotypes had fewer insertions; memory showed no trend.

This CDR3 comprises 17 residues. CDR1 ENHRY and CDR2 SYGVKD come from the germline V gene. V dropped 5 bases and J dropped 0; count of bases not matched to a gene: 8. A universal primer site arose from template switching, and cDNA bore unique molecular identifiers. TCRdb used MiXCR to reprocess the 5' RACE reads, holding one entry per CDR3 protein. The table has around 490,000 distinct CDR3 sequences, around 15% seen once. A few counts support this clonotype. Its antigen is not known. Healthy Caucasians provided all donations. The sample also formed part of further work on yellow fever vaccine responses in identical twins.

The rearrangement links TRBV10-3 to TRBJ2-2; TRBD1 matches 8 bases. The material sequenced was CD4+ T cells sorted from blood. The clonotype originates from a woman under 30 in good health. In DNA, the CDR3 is TGTGCCATCAGTATTGTCGAGGACAGGGCGAACACCGGGGAGCTGTTTTTT. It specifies CAISIVEDRANTGELFF.